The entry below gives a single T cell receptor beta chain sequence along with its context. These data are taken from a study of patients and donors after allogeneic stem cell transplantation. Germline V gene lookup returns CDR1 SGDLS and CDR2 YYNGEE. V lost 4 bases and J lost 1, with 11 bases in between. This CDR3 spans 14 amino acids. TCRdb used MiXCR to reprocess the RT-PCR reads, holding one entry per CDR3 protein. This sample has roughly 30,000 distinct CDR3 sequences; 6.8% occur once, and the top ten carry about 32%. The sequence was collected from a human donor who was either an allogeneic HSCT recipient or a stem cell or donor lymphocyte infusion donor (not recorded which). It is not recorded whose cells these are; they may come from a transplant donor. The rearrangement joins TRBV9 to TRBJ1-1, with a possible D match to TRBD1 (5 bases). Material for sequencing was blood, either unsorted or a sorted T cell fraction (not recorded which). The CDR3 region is CASSIRGSNTEAFF. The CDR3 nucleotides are TGTGCCAGCAGCATAAGGGGTTCGAACACTGAAGCTTTCTTT.